The 14 T cell receptor beta chains below all came from one sample that was sequenced in a study of T cells in Graves' hyperthyroidism and ophthalmopathy. It was RNA transcripts that yielded the amplified TCR beta CDR3 regions. HTBI primers were used for first-round RT-PCR of the TCR CDR3. TCRdb independently ran MiXCR on the multiplex PCR reads; one entry per CDR3 protein. Of 400,000 to 500,000 distinct CDR3 sequences in the sample, roughly 14% are singletons; the top ten hold around 13%. The specimen sequenced was blood. Receptors were obtained from a young man with Graves' ophthalmopathy.

This clonotype was recorded at least ten times. This chain links TRBV4-1 with TRBJ1-2; unclear D gene. The CDR3 length is 15 residues. Germline V gives CDR1 MGHRA, CDR2 YSYEKL. V shed 0 bases and J shed 1 base, with 9 bases lying between them. This chain's CDR3 is CASSQDQGLNYGYTF. In DNA form, the CDR3 reads TGCGCCAGCAGCCAAGATCAAGGCCTTAACTATGGCTACACCTTC.

The V gene is TRBV12-3 or TRBV12-4, the J gene TRBJ2-3; D is undetermined. The CDR3 covers 13 residues. Deletions cut 6 bases from V and 3 bases from J, with 10 bases between. In nucleotides, the CDR3 is TGTGCCAGCAGCTTTATTGGGACAGATACGCAGTATTTT. The encoded protein is CASSFIGTDTQYF.

The chain joins TRBV24-1 to TRBJ2-3; 10 bases line up with TRBD2. The CDR3 is made up of 16 amino acids. V was pared by 2 bases and J by 5 bases, with 6 bases of the junction left unmatched. Germline CDR1 is KGHDR and CDR2 is SFDVKD. CDR3 amino acids: CATSDSALAGLDTQYF. The CDR3 DNA follows: TGTGCCACCAGTGATTCGGCACTAGCGGGATTAGATACGCAGTATTTT.

This clonotype has a count of ten or more. V gene TRBV3-1 combines with J gene TRBJ1-2, with 10 bases matching TRBD1. The germline V gene encodes CDR1 LGHDT and CDR2 YNNKEL (reference sequence). V gave up 3 bases and J gave up 4 bases; unmatched junction bases: 2. The CDR3 sequence is 14 residues long. This CDR3 is CASSQRTGGYGYTF. CDR3 DNA sequence: TGTGCCAGCAGCCAGCGGACAGGGGGCTATGGCTACACCTTC.

This clonotype was found many times. The gene calls are TRBV18 and TRBJ2-2; D remains ambiguous. V was trimmed by 1 base and J by 4 bases, leaving 10 bases between them. The CDR3 contains 15 residues. Germline lookup yields CDR1 KGHSH and CDR2 LQKENI. CDR3 protein: CASSPRRLLTGELFF. The CDR3 bases are TGTGCCAGCTCACCACGGAGACTTCTCACCGGGGAGCTGTTTTTT.

This clonotype has only a few counts. This sequence joins TRBV20-1 and TRBJ1-2; a weak D match, TRBD1 (6 bases). Germline-derived CDR1 and CDR2 are DFQATT and SNEGSKA (reference sequence). The CDR3 sequence is 13 residues long. V was shortened by 1 base and J by 7 bases, with 13 bases between the two germline ends. The CDR3 DNA is TGCAGTGCTAGAGTCAACAGGGAGGGTGGCTACACCTTC. The encoded protein is CSARVNREGGYTF.

This clonotype was counted a few times. The chain recombines TRBV30 with TRBJ1-3; TRBD1 might be the D (6 bases). This CDR3 comprises 16 residues. Germline V gene data show CDR1 as GTSNPN and CDR2 as SVGIG (reference sequence). Trimming took 4 bases from V and 0 from J, leaving 16 bases between them. CDR3 sequence reads: CAWTGDVGSSGNTIYF. The CDR3 nucleotides are TGTGCCTGGACAGGGGATGTCGGGAGCTCTGGAAACACCATATATTTT.

In its sample, this clonotype was seen a few times. V and J are TRBV12-3 or TRBV12-4 and TRBJ1-3, with D unclear. There are 14 residues in the CDR3. Trimming took 2 bases from V and 1 from J, leaving 6 bases between them. The CDR3 reads CASSLLPSGNTIYF. CDR3 in DNA: TGTGCCAGCAGTTTACTGCCTTCTGGAAACACCATATATTTT.

On this clonotype: This may come from a read error, since a much larger clone is one base off. This chain joins TRBV12-3 or TRBV12-4 and TRBJ1-5; 8 nucleotides line up with TRBD1. The CDR3 has 15 amino acids. V shed 5 bases and J 5 bases; nucleotides not matched to a gene: 8. CDR3 residues: CASSPRQGWDQPQHF. DNA for the CDR3: TGTGCCAGCAGTCCCCGACAGGGGTGGGATCAGCCCCAGCATTTT.

The chain carries TRBV20-1 and TRBJ1-1; 7 bases agree with TRBD1. Looked up from germline, CDR1 is DFQATT and CDR2 is SNEGSKA (reference sequence). V lost 3 bases and J lost 4; bases outside the gene matches: 5. This CDR3 contains 13 residues. The CDR3 DNA is TGCAGTGCTAGGTTGACAGGGACCACTGAAGCTTTCTTT. It yields the protein CSARLTGTTEAFF.

The gene calls are TRBV4-1 and TRBJ1-1, with TRBD1 matching 7 bases. The germline gives CDR1 MGHRA, CDR2 YSYEKL. Trimming removed 2 bases from V and 5 bases from J; junction bases left unmatched: 14. The CDR3 runs to 17 residues. The CDR3 region has the DNA TGCGCCAGCAGCCAACCAGACAGGGCCCCCGAGGGGACTGAAGCTTTCTTT. Translation gives CASSQPDRAPEGTEAFF.

This chain links TRBV19 with TRBJ2-1, with TRBD1 as a possible D gene (6 bases). The CDR3 consists of 12 residues. V was shortened by 10 bases and J by 2 bases, with 9 bases between the two germline ends. Germline CDR1 LNHDA, CDR2 SQIVND (reference sequence). The CDR3 nucleotides read TGTGCCATCCGGGACACCTACAATGAGCAGTTCTTC. Amino acid sequence: CAIRDTYNEQFF. The whole variable domain, remainder taken from reference TRBV19 and TRBJ2-1, is DGGITQSPKYLFRKEGQNVTLSCEQNLNHDAMYWYRQDPGQGLRLIYYSQIVNDFQKGDIAEGYSVSREKKESFPLTVTSAQKNPTAFYLCAIRDTYNEQFFGPGTRLTVL.

This sequence joins TRBV19 and TRBJ2-2, with D possibly TRBD2 on 6 matching bases. CDR1 is LNHDA, CDR2 SQIVND, per germline (reference sequence). The CDR3 is 14 amino acids. V gave up 4 bases and J gave up 4 bases, with 10 bases separating them. The CDR3 sequence: CASSTGDATGELFF. CDR3 sequence (DNA): TGTGCCAGTAGTACGGGAGACGCCACCGGGGAGCTGTTTTTT.

This clonotype was recorded a few times. The chain is built from TRBV6-1 and TRBJ1-4; D is unresolved. The CDR3 has 15 amino acids. V was trimmed by 6 bases and J by 7 bases, leaving 18 bases between them. The germline V gene encodes CDR1 MNHNS and CDR2 SASEGT. CDR3 loop: CASSSKTDGSEKLFF. DNA of the CDR3: TGTGCCAGCAGCTCTAAAACAGACGGAAGTGAAAAACTGTTTTTT.